These T cell receptor beta chains were read from a single sample in a study of blood T cell repertoires in COVID-19. The table came from immunoSEQ multiplex PCR; TCRdb's copy has only in-frame clones and leaves some out. The repertoire has around 230,000 clones, more than 80% of them found once; the top ten carry nearly 9.5%. The specimen sequenced was PBMCs or T cells enriched from blood (not recorded which). Every receptor here comes from a man aged 35-49 years who had recovered from COVID-19. Each CDR3 is given with its conserved first and last residue. D genes are given only for firm matches. Clone size is stated in some rows and not others, as once, few, many or a class when expanded.

D	size	V	J	DNA	CDR3
NA	few	TRBV28	TRBJ1-6	TGTGCCAGCACCGACCTCACAGGGCCTCGGAATTCACCCCTCCACTTT	CASTDLTGPRNSPLHF
NA	NA	TRBV18	TRBJ2-1	TGTGCCAGCTCCCGGGACTTAAACAATGAGCAGTTCTTC	CASSRDLNNEQFF
TRBD1	NA	TRBV5-1	TRBJ1-6	TGCGCCAGCAGCTTTTCACAGACAGGGGGCGGTTTGAATTCACCCCTCCACTTT	CASSFSQTGGGLNSPLHF
NA	NA	TRBV6-2/TRBV6-3	TRBJ2-5	TGTGCCAGCAGTTACGAGGCGGGGCTCGGGGAAGAGACCCAGTACTTC	CASSYEAGLGEETQYF
TRBD1	NA	TRBV4-1	TRBJ1-5	TGCGCCAGCAGCCAAGTGACAGGGGCCCTTCGGGGCAATCAGCCCCAGCATTTT	CASSQVTGALRGNQPQHF
NA	NA	TRBV14	TRBJ1-2	TGTGCCAGCAGTAGTTACCAGGACCGGGGCTATGGCTACACCTTC	CASSSYQDRGYGYTF
NA	NA	TRBV7-9	TRBJ1-3	TGTGCCAGCACGACCAGGGTTACTGGAAACACCATATATTTT	CASTTRVTGNTIYF
TRBD2	NA	TRBV7-2	TRBJ2-7	TGTGCCAGCAGCTCCCCCCGCCTAGCGGATATCTCCTACGAGCAGTACTTC	CASSSPRLADISYEQYF
NA	NA	TRBV7-9	TRBJ2-5	TGTGCCACCTTCTCGGGACTTGAGACCCAGTACTTC	CATFSGLETQYF
NA	NA	TRBV10-3	TRBJ2-2	TGTGCCATCAGTGAGGGAGGGAACACCGGGGAGCTGTTTTTT	CAISEGGNTGELFF
TRBD2	NA	TRBV7-9	TRBJ2-3	TGTGCCAGCAAGGCTAGCGGGGGGCCATTCACTAGCACAGATACGCAGTATTTT	CASKASGGPFTSTDTQYF
TRBD1	NA	TRBV12-5	TRBJ1-1	TGTGCTAGTGGCATGGACAGGTTCACTGAAGCTTTCTTT	CASGMDRFTEAFF